This T cell receptor (beta chain) was sequenced for a study of blood T cell repertoires in COVID-19. Study details: The United States, Italy and Spain were the sources of the acute and convalescent COVID-19 samples. T cells, B-cell-depleted T cells, or PBMCs supplied cDNA or gDNA.

Per germline, CDR1 MDHEN and CDR2 SYDVKM. The V and J ends lost 2 bases and 0 bases respectively, with 11 bases between them. The CDR3 runs 16 residues. In the authors' workflow: From reference gene primer amplification, estimates of nucleated cell counts were derived. The repertoire was sequenced with immunoSEQ multiplex PCR; TCRdb's copy has only in-frame clones and lacks some. V and J calls and clone size are those listed in that table; D and trimming were worked out from the DNA. The sample yields more than 85,000 clones, roughly 76% seen once. This receptor was taken from a woman between 50 and 59 years old with acute or convalescent COVID-19. Specimen: peripheral blood. J is TRBJ1-5 and V is TRBV28; tentatively, D is TRBD1 (5 bases). The CDR3 reads CASSLKRGNSNQPQHF. The CDR3 DNA is TGTGCCAGCAGTTTAAAAAGGGGTAATAGCAATCAGCCCCAGCATTTT.